The 21 T cell receptor beta chains below were found in one sample sequenced in a study of T cell repertoires in cytomegalovirus infection. TCRdb recomputed calls from the reads with MiXCR, one row per CDR3 protein. The table lists about 260,000 distinct CDR3 sequences, roughly 10% of them singletons. The sample comprised PBMCs. All receptors come from a human donor in good health (CMV status not recorded). Some clones in this sample may be carry-over from other donors' samples.

This clonotype was observed many times. This chain connects TRBV19 to TRBJ1-1; no reliable D call. V lost 4 bases and J 0 bases, leaving 12 bases between the germline ends. Germline V gives CDR1 LNHDA, CDR2 SQIVND (reference sequence). The CDR3 is made up of 15 amino acids. CDR3 in amino acids: CASSTLRNMNTEAFF. The CDR3 bases are TGTGCCAGTAGTACCCTCAGGAACATGAACACTGAAGCTTTCTTT. Filled out from reference TRBV19 and TRBJ1-1, the complete variable domain reads DGGITQSPKYLFRKEGQNVTLSCEQNLNHDAMYWYRQDPGQGLRLIYYSQIVNDFQKGDIAEGYSVSREKKESFPLTVTSAQKNPTAFYLCASSTLRNMNTEAFFGQGTRLTVV.

V gene TRBV24-1 combines with J gene TRBJ2-5; 14 nucleotides agree with TRBD2. CDR1 KGHDR and CDR2 SFDVKD come from the germline V gene. The V gene end was trimmed by 4 bases and the J gene end by 3 bases; junction bases not matched to a gene: 9. The CDR3 is 18 amino acids. CDR3 protein: CATSDNPGLAGDEETQYF. The CDR3 DNA reads TGTGCCACCAGTGACAACCCGGGACTAGCGGGAGATGAAGAGACCCAGTACTTC.

This clonotype was detected many times. The rearrangement uses TRBV20-1 and TRBJ2-1, with D tentatively TRBD2 (6 bases). Germline CDR1 reads DFQATT; CDR2 reads SNEGSKA (reference sequence). This CDR3 has 11 residues. The CDR3 is CSGDWYNEQFF. The CDR3 nucleotides read TGCAGCGGGGACTGGTACAATGAGCAGTTCTTC.

This clonotype occurred many times. The chain has TRBV12-3 or TRBV12-4 and TRBJ2-7; 7 nucleotides line up with TRBD2. After removal of 5 bases from V and 2 bases from J, the junction contained 12 bases not matched to a gene. This CDR3 has 16 amino acids. The CDR3 region has the DNA TGTGCCAGCAGTACGGTGGGACTATCTCTCCCCTACGAGCAGTACTTC. Its protein is CASSTVGLSLPYEQYF.

This clonotype was detected many times. The chain recombines TRBV7-2 with TRBJ2-7; no reliable D call. The CDR3 has 14 amino acids. V was trimmed by 5 bases and J by 0 bases, leaving 11 bases between them. The germline CDR1 and CDR2 sequences are SGHTA and FQGNSA. In nucleotides, the CDR3 is TGTGCCAGCAGCGTAAACCGGGCCTCCTACGAGCAGTACTTC. Its protein is CASSVNRASYEQYF.

This clonotype occurred many times. The chain combines TRBV5-1 with TRBJ2-5, with TRBD2 identical over 13 bases. The CDR3 is 19 amino acids. J was trimmed by 5 bases and V by 3 bases; bases with no gene match: 16. Germline V gives CDR1 SGHRS, CDR2 YFSETQ. The CDR3 bases are TGCGCCAGCAGCTCCGGGACTAGCGGGGTCATATCTACACGGGAGACCCAGTACTTC. Amino acids: CASSSGTSGVISTRETQYF.

This clonotype was detected ten times or more. The rearrangement uses TRBV7-8 and TRBJ2-7; D remains ambiguous. V lost 3 bases, J lost 1 base, and 10 bases lay in between. The CDR3 spans 14 residues. The germline gives CDR1 SGHVS, CDR2 FQNEAQ. The CDR3 here is CASSLGSKSYEQYF. The CDR3 DNA reads as TGTGCCAGCAGCTTGGGTTCGAAGTCCTACGAGCAGTACTTC. The entire variable domain, with the rest obtained from reference TRBV7-8 and TRBJ2-7, is as follows: GAGVSQSPRYKVAKRGQDVALRCDPISGHVSLFWYQQALGQGPEFLTYFQNEAQLDKSGLPSDRFFAERPEGSVSTLKIQRTQQEDSAVYLCASSLGSKSYEQYFGPGTRLTVT.

V gene TRBV6-2 or TRBV6-3 combines with J gene TRBJ2-2; weak D call: TRBD1 (5 bases). The CDR3 sequence is 15 residues long. From germline, CDR1 is MNHEY and CDR2 SVGEGT. V lost 8 bases to trimming and J lost 1 base, with 14 bases between them. The CDR3 DNA follows: TGTGCCAGCGGGCAGGGCGGCATGAACACCGGGGAGCTGTTTTTT. Translation gives CASGQGGMNTGELFF.

Only a few counts were recorded for this clonotype. This rearrangement joins TRBV27 to TRBJ1-5; D not resolved. V lost 8 bases and J lost 3, with 14 bases in between. CDR1 MNHEY and CDR2 SMNVEV come from the germline V gene (reference sequence). This CDR3 has 14 residues. The CDR3 coding sequence is TGTGCCAGCTCTCCCTCTCTCTCCAATCAGCCCCAGCATTTT. It specifies CASSPSLSNQPQHF.

This clonotype was counted between two and nine times. The V call is TRBV20-1, the J call TRBJ2-7, with 7 nucleotides matching TRBD1. Germline CDR1 reads DFQATT; CDR2 reads SNEGSKA (reference sequence). The CDR3 length is 15 residues. V gave up 0 bases and J gave up 1 base; unmatched junction bases: 6. CDR3 nucleotide sequence: TGCAGTGCTAGAGATCAGGTGACAGGGTCCTACGAGCAGTACTTC. Protein sequence: CSARDQVTGSYEQYF.

There are many counts of this clonotype. J is TRBJ1-1 and V is TRBV6-2 or TRBV6-3, with a weak D call TRBD1 (5 bases). The V gene's germline CDR1 is MNHEY and CDR2 SVGEGT. V was shortened by 6 bases and J by 0 bases, with 14 bases between the two germline ends. The CDR3 is 15 residues long. The CDR3 bases are TGTGCCAGCAGAGGAACCAGGGTTCTGAACACTGAAGCTTTCTTT. Its translation: CASRGTRVLNTEAFF.

This clonotype was seen a few times. The rearrangement uses TRBV28 and TRBJ1-4; D is ambiguous. CDR1 and CDR2 from the germline V gene are MDHEN and SYDVKM. Trimming pared 4 bases from V and 6 bases from J, leaving 9 bases between. CDR3 size: 13 residues. The CDR3 DNA sequence: TGTGCCAGCAGTTCTAGCAACCATGAAAAACTGTTTTTT. It is translated as CASSSSNHEKLFF.

This clonotype has ten or more counts. This chain connects TRBV7-2 to TRBJ2-1; 12 bases fit TRBD2. Germline V gene lookup returns CDR1 SGHTA and CDR2 FQGNSA. This CDR3 has 15 residues. Germline trimming cut 1 base from V and 14 bases from J; bases unmatched to any gene: 9. The CDR3: CASSLERASGRGKFF. CDR3 nucleotides: TGTGCCAGCAGCTTAGAAAGGGCTAGCGGGAGGGGTAAGTTCTTC.

The chain has TRBV29-1 and TRBJ2-5; 8 bases fit TRBD2. V shed 8 bases, J shed 4 bases, and the junction held 9 bases outside the gene matches. Germline loops: CDR1 SQVTM, CDR2 ANQGSEA. This CDR3 region has 13 residues. The CDR3 DNA reads TGCAGCATCTGGGCGGGGGGCTCAGAGACCCAGTACTTC. Translated, it gives CSIWAGGSETQYF.

This clonotype turned up a few times. The gene calls are TRBV29-1 and TRBJ1-4; TRBD1 agrees at 9 bases. This CDR3 has 13 amino acids. Germline loops: CDR1 SQVTM, CDR2 ANQGSEA. The V and J ends lost 6 bases and 4 bases, in that order; junction bases with no gene match: 3. The CDR3: CSVMGQGNEKLFF. Written as DNA, the CDR3 is TGCAGCGTGATGGGACAGGGTAATGAAAAACTGTTTTTT.

This clonotype has more than one count but fewer than ten. V and J are TRBV27 and TRBJ2-6; TRBD1 agrees at 12 bases. The CDR3 covers 18 residues. Germline V gene lookup returns CDR1 MNHEY and CDR2 SMNVEV (reference sequence). The V gene end was trimmed by 5 bases and the J gene end by 0 bases; junction bases not matched to a gene: 5. CDR3 in amino acids: CASSPGTGGRSGANVLTF. The CDR3 nucleotides read TGTGCCAGCAGTCCTGGGACAGGGGGCCGCTCTGGGGCCAACGTCCTGACTTTC.

This clonotype was counted many times. V is TRBV7-2 and J is TRBJ1-6; 8 bases are shared with TRBD1. Germline assignment: CDR1 SGHTA and CDR2 FQGNSA. Trimming at V came to 2 bases and at J to 8 bases, leaving 8 bases not matched to a gene. This CDR3 spans 16 amino acids. CDR3 protein: CASSLTASGGYSPLHF. CDR3 bases: TGTGCCAGCAGCTTAACGGCATCAGGGGGCTATTCACCCCTCCACTTT. Together with reference TRBV7-2 and TRBJ1-6, the CDR3 gives the full variable domain: GAGVSQSPSNKVTEKGKDVELRCDPISGHTALYWYRQSLGQGLEFLIYFQGNSAPDKSGLPSDRFSAERTGGSVSTLTIQRTQQEDSAVYLCASSLTASGGYSPLHFGNGTRLTVT.

This chain connects TRBV5-1 to TRBJ1-1; no clear D. The V gene lost 3 bases and the J gene lost 1 base, with 10 bases spanning the gap. This CDR3 is built from 14 residues. Germline V gene lookup returns CDR1 SGHRS and CDR2 YFSETQ. CDR3: CASSSGAANTEAFF. The CDR3 nucleotides read TGCGCCAGCAGCTCTGGAGCGGCGAACACTGAAGCTTTCTTT.

This clonotype was counted ten times or more. The chain joins TRBV7-2 to TRBJ1-5; D not certain. Germline assignment: CDR1 SGHTA and CDR2 FQGNSA. The CDR3 has 13 amino acids. With 4 bases removed from V and 5 bases from J, the gap between germline ends came to 9 bases. The CDR3 is CASSSWTDQPQHF. For the CDR3, the DNA is TGTGCCAGCAGCTCCTGGACGGATCAGCCCCAGCATTTT.

This clonotype was recorded many times. This rearrangement joins TRBV7-2 to TRBJ1-1; TRBD1 is a possible D gene (6 bases). The CDR3 spans 14 residues. CDR1 and CDR2 (germline): SGHTA, FQGNSA. Trimming removed 2 bases at V and 6 bases at J, with 13 bases between. CDR3 region: CASSLQGLGAEAFF. The CDR3, as DNA: TGTGCCAGCAGCTTACAGGGGCTCGGGGCTGAAGCTTTCTTT. Full variable domain (missing parts from reference TRBV7-2 and TRBJ1-1): GAGVSQSPSNKVTEKGKDVELRCDPISGHTALYWYRQSLGQGLEFLIYFQGNSAPDKSGLPSDRFSAERTGGSVSTLTIQRTQQEDSAVYLCASSLQGLGAEAFFGQGTRLTVV.

This clonotype was detected many times. The chain has TRBV7-2 and TRBJ2-3; possibly TRBD1 for D (6 bases). In germline, CDR1 is SGHTA, CDR2 FQGNSA. Deletions cut 3 bases from V and 8 bases from J, with 15 bases between. The CDR3 extends over 14 amino acids. CDR3 loop: CASSFEDWGPTQYF. In DNA, the CDR3 is TGTGCCAGCAGCTTTGAGGACTGGGGGCCTACGCAGTATTTT.